This T cell receptor beta chain is drawn from a study of T cells after posttransplantation cyclophosphamide. Study-level findings and limits: Recipient CMV seropositivity and CMV reactivation strongly tracked TRB clonality. Donor CD8+ memory clones often dominated recipient blood repertoires at later times. Blood and skin or GI T cell repertoires showed limited TRB overlap.

In regard to this clone: Its antigen is as yet unknown.

Profiling relied on immunoSEQ multiplex PCR, and the TCRdb table lists in-frame clones only, not all of them. Of tens of thousands of clones detected, approximately 90% appear once; the ten largest clones hold under 2%. Control samples came 1 year after myeloablative marrow transplants with methotrexate plus calcineurin inhibitor. This CDR3 region has 11 residues. Trimming took 4 bases from V and 7 from J, leaving 7 bases between them. Germline-derived CDR1 and CDR2 are SGHTA and FQGNSA. This clonotype was sampled from a female patient aged 30 to 40 who received an allogeneic stem cell transplant from an unrelated donor, was CMV-positive, and had acute and chronic GVHD. Some T cells may be supplied by the graft donor. The rearrangement links TRBV7-2 to TRBJ2-5; D uncertain. Sequencing used PBMCs, obtained roughly 49 weeks after allogeneic stem cell transplant with calcineurin inhibitor and methotrexate. The CDR3 is CASSSSPTQYF. The CDR3 region has the DNA TGTGCCAGCAGCTCGAGCCCGACCCAGTACTTC.